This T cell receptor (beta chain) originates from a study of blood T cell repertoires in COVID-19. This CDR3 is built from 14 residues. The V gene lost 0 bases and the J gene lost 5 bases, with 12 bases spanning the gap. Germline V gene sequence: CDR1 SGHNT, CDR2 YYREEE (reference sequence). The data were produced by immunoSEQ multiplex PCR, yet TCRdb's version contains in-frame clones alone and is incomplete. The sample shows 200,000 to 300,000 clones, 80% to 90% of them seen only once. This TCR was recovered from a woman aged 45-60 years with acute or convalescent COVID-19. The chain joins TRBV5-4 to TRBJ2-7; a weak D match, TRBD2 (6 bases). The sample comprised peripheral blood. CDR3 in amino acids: CASSLGLGGNEQYF. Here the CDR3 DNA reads TGTGCCAGCAGCTTGGGGCTGGGGGGAAACGAGCAGTACTTC. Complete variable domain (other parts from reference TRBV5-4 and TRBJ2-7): ETGVTQSPTHLIKTRGQQVTLRCSSQSGHNTVSWYQQALGQGPQFIFQYYREEENGRGNFPPRFSGLQFPNYSSELNVNALELDDSALYLCASSLGLGGNEQYFGPGTRLTVT.